The 31 T cell receptor beta chains below all came from one sample that was sequenced in a study of CD8 T cells in Susac syndrome. Random hexamers were used to reverse transcribe an amount of roughly 0.45 to 1 ug RNA. TCRdb reanalysed the immunoSEQ multiplex PCR reads using MiXCR and keeps one entry per CDR3 protein. The sample shows fewer than 350,000 distinct CDR3 sequences, about nine tenths of them seen only once. The sequenced sample was CD8+ T cells from PBMCs. The receptors were gathered from a human donor with multiple sclerosis.

The chain has TRBV24-1 and TRBJ2-3, with no clear D. The germline V and J ends were trimmed by 3 bases and 4 bases, with 7 bases remaining between them. Germline CDR1 and CDR2: KGHDR and SFDVKD. The CDR3 extends over 13 amino acids. The CDR3 DNA follows: TGTGCCACCAGTGATCGCCTCGCAGATACGCAGTATTTT. Translation gives CATSDRLADTQYF.

This chain uses TRBV10-3 with TRBJ2-7; weak D call: TRBD1 (6 bases). The germline V gene has CDR1 ENHRY and CDR2 SYGVKD. Trimming left V 4 bases short and J 6 bases short, with 19 bases between. This CDR3 has 15 amino acids. CDR3 DNA sequence: TGTGCCATCAGTGGGGGATACAGGGTAGGCTCCGAGCAGTACTTC. Protein: CAISGGYRVGSEQYF.

The chain links TRBV20-1 to TRBJ1-2, with 10 positions matching TRBD1. The CDR3 length is 14 residues. V shed 7 bases, J shed 3 bases, and the junction held 8 bases outside the gene matches. Germline assignment: CDR1 DFQATT and CDR2 SNEGSKA (reference sequence). CDR3 bases: TGCAGTGACCATACCGGGACAGGGGACTATGGCTACACCTTC. Its protein product is CSDHTGTGDYGYTF.

V gene TRBV14 combines with J gene TRBJ2-1; D may be TRBD2 (6 bases). V was clipped by 1 base and J by 0 bases, with 10 bases between them. This CDR3 is built from 16 residues. Germline assignment: CDR1 SGHDN and CDR2 FVKESK. The CDR3 DNA is TGTGCCAGCAGCCAAGTGTGGGGACTCTCCTACAATGAGCAGTTCTTC. Its translation is CASSQVWGLSYNEQFF. Complete variable domain (other parts from reference TRBV14 and TRBJ2-1): EAGVTQFPSHSVIEKGQTVTLRCDPISGHDNLYWYRRVMGKEIKFLLHFVKESKQDESGMPNNRFLAERTGGTYSTLKVQPAELEDSGVYFCASSQVWGLSYNEQFFGPGTRLTVL.

V is TRBV6-2 or TRBV6-3 and J is TRBJ1-5, with D uncertain. Germline CDR1 MNHEY, CDR2 SVGEGT. V lost 4 bases and J 3 bases, leaving 13 bases between the germline ends. This CDR3 comprises 15 residues. Here the CDR3 reads CASSLLGTYNQPQHF. The CDR3 nucleotides are TGTGCCAGCAGTTTACTAGGCACCTACAATCAGCCCCAGCATTTT.

CDR3 bases: TGCAGTGCTACCTTGGGTGGGTCAGGTAGCGATGAGCAGTTCTTC. Residues: CSATLGGSGSDEQFF. The chain links TRBV20-1 to TRBJ2-1, with D perhaps matching TRBD2 (5 bases). Germline loops: CDR1 DFQATT, CDR2 SNEGSKA (reference sequence). Trimming removed 4 bases from V and 8 bases from J, with 21 bases in between. The CDR3 has 15 residues.

V gene TRBV6-6 combines with J gene TRBJ2-3; 8 bases are shared with TRBD2. Germline CDR1 reads MNHNY; CDR2 reads SVGAGI (reference sequence). This CDR3 region has 13 residues. J lost 6 bases, V lost 8 bases, and 7 bases had no gene match. In DNA, the CDR3 is TGTGCCAGCTCCCAGCGGGAGATGGATACGCAGTATTTT. Its translation is CASSQREMDTQYF.

The CDR3 bases are TGTGCCAGCAGTAACATCGGGACAGACTACGAGCAGTACTTC. It is translated as CASSNIGTDYEQYF. The chain employs TRBV27 and TRBJ2-7; 7 nucleotides match TRBD1. V lost 5 bases, J lost 3 bases, and 7 bases stayed unmatched. CDR1 is MNHEY and CDR2 is SMNVEV in the germline V gene (reference sequence). This CDR3 region has 14 residues.

The chain joins TRBV5-4 to TRBJ1-2, with TRBD1 matching over 8 bases. Germline V lookup: CDR1 SGHNT, CDR2 YYREEE (reference sequence). There are 14 residues in the CDR3. The junction had 4 bases not matched to a gene; V was cut back by 0 bases and J by 6 bases. CDR3 in DNA: TGTGCCAGCAGCTTGGTGGACAGGGCAAATGGCTACACCTTC. Encoded protein: CASSLVDRANGYTF. The whole variable domain, remainder taken from reference TRBV5-4 and TRBJ1-2, is ETGVTQSPTHLIKTRGQQVTLRCSSQSGHNTVSWYQQALGQGPQFIFQYYREEENGRGNFPPRFSGLQFPNYSSELNVNALELDDSALYLCASSLVDRANGYTFGSGTRLTVV.

The CDR3 DNA reads TGTGCCAGCAGTTCAGGGGGCCATCAGCCCCAGCATTTT. Its translation: CASSSGGHQPQHF. The V call is TRBV27, the J call TRBJ1-5; TRBD1 aligns across 8 bases. Germline assignment: CDR1 MNHEY and CDR2 SMNVEV (reference sequence). The CDR3 contains 13 residues. Unmatched junction bases numbered 1, after V lost 4 bases and J lost 5 bases.

The rearrangement uses TRBV4-3 and TRBJ1-1; perhaps TRBD1 as D (5 bases). CDR3 length: 14 amino acids. Trimming cost V 1 base and J 6 bases, with 12 bases left between them. The germline gives CDR1 LGHNA, CDR2 YSLEER. The CDR3 region is CASSQVRVGAEAFF. CDR3 nucleotides: TGCGCCAGCAGCCAAGTAAGGGTAGGGGCTGAAGCTTTCTTT.

The chain joins TRBV7-2 to TRBJ1-2; a possible D gene is TRBD1 (5 bases). The V gene lost 0 bases and the J gene lost 5 bases, with 10 bases spanning the gap. CDR3 length equals 14 residues. Germline CDR1 and CDR2: SGHTA and FQGNSA. CDR3: CASSLAGQMYGYTF. The CDR3 DNA reads as TGTGCCAGCAGCTTAGCGGGGCAGATGTATGGCTACACCTTC.

V usage is TRBV5-6 and J usage is TRBJ2-2; no clear D gene. V was pared by 0 bases and J by 5 bases, with 8 bases between. The CDR3 consists of 14 residues. Per the germline V gene, CDR1 is SGHDT and CDR2 is YYEEEE. The CDR3: CASSLEPGTGELFF. The CDR3 DNA follows: TGTGCCAGCAGCTTGGAACCCGGGACCGGGGAGCTGTTTTTT.

V gene TRBV20-1 combines with J gene TRBJ2-7; a possible D gene is TRBD2 (6 bases). The CDR3 has 20 amino acids. V lost 1 base and J lost 4, with 32 bases in between. Germline CDR1 DFQATT, CDR2 SNEGSKA (reference sequence). This CDR3 reads CSARAITAAPTGEGIYEQYF. CDR3 in DNA: TGCAGTGCTAGAGCGATCACGGCCGCCCCTACGGGAGAAGGAATTTACGAGCAGTACTTC.

This sequence joins TRBV5-4 and TRBJ2-4, with a tentative D call TRBD1 (5 bases). From germline, CDR1 is SGHNT and CDR2 YYREEE (reference sequence). Between the trimmed V and J ends, which lost 4 bases and 8 bases, there was a span of 10 bases. This CDR3 comprises 12 residues. CDR3 coding DNA: TGTGCCAGCAGCACACCACAGGACATTCAGTACTTC. Its protein is CASSTPQDIQYF.

The V and J genes are TRBV19 and TRBJ1-5, with D possibly matching TRBD1 (6 bases). Germline CDR1 is LNHDA and CDR2 is SQIVND (reference sequence). V lost 1 base, J lost 6 bases, and 13 bases lay in between. This CDR3 contains 15 residues. The CDR3: CASSIVSRGFQPQHF. CDR3 nucleotides: TGTGCCAGTAGTATAGTTAGCAGGGGCTTTCAGCCCCAGCATTTT.

The chain recombines TRBV10-3 with TRBJ1-1; TRBD1 agrees at 7 bases. The CDR3 is 13 amino acids. The junction had 4 bases not matched to a gene; V was cut back by 5 bases and J by 4 bases. Germline V gene lookup returns CDR1 ENHRY and CDR2 SYGVKD. CDR3 bases: TGTGCCATCAGTCAGACAGGGAGCACTGAAGCTTTCTTT. Amino acids: CAISQTGSTEAFF.

This chain joins TRBV19 and TRBJ2-1; 7 bases agree with TRBD1. The ends lost 8 bases at V and 4 bases at J; junction bases unmatched: 5. The CDR3 runs to 13 residues. The germline V gene has CDR1 LNHDA and CDR2 SQIVND (reference sequence). Here the CDR3 reads CASRQGLYNEQFF. In DNA, the CDR3 is TGTGCCAGTCGACAGGGCCTTTACAATGAGCAGTTCTTC.

The J gene is TRBJ2-7, the V gene TRBV5-5; 8 bases are shared with TRBD2. CDR1 and CDR2 (germline): SGHKS, YYEKEE (reference sequence). With 4 bases clipped from V and 1 base from J, the junction kept 7 bases outside the gene matches. The CDR3 totals 15 residues. The CDR3 nucleotides are TGTGCCAGCAGCAGTTTGGGGACTAGATCCTACGAGCAGTACTTC. Translating it yields CASSSLGTRSYEQYF.

V usage is TRBV20-1 and J usage is TRBJ2-5; TRBD2 matches 8 bases. Per the germline V gene, CDR1 is DFQATT and CDR2 is SNEGSKA (reference sequence). Losses at the gene ends were 3 bases for V and 7 bases for J; bases not matched to a gene: 10. The CDR3 is made up of 14 amino acids. CDR3 sequence reads: CSASSGVAVATQYF. In nucleotides, the CDR3 is TGCAGTGCTAGTAGCGGGGTAGCAGTGGCGACCCAGTACTTC.

The chain uses TRBV5-6 and TRBJ1-4; D is ambiguous. The CDR3 spans 15 residues. Germline CDR1 is SGHDT and CDR2 is YYEEEE. The V end lost 2 bases, the J end lost 3 bases, and 11 bases lay between the germline ends. The CDR3 reads CASSLADTPNEKLFF. The CDR3 DNA reads as TGTGCCAGCAGCTTAGCGGATACGCCTAATGAAAAACTGTTTTTT.

The chain carries TRBV5-6 and TRBJ1-1; D remains ambiguous. This CDR3 is 15 amino acids long. The germline V gene has CDR1 SGHDT and CDR2 YYEEEE. Trimming left V 1 base short and J 3 bases short, with 13 bases between. CDR3 amino acids: CASSLTRRRDTEAFF. The CDR3, as DNA: TGTGCCAGCAGCTTGACGAGACGGCGGGACACTGAAGCTTTCTTT.

The chain employs TRBV27 and TRBJ2-3, with no clear D. In germline, CDR1 is MNHEY, CDR2 SMNVEV (reference sequence). The length of the CDR3 is 15 residues. Trimming shortened V by 1 base and J by 1 base, and 9 bases separated the two germline ends. CDR3 sequence: CASSLFPDGTDTQYF. CDR3 sequence (DNA): TGTGCCAGCAGTTTATTCCCGGACGGCACAGATACGCAGTATTTT.

The chain carries TRBV12-3 or TRBV12-4 and TRBJ2-7; D is possibly TRBD2 (6 bases). The CDR3 is 14 amino acids. V shed 6 bases and J shed 3 bases, with 15 bases lying between them. The CDR3 nucleotides are TGTGCCAGCAGCCTGGGACTGACAATCTACGAGCAGTACTTC. Translation: CASSLGLTIYEQYF.

The CDR3 coding sequence is TGCGCCAGCAGTCCCGGACAGGGGAACTACGAGCAGTACTTC. Translation: CASSPGQGNYEQYF. The rearrangement links TRBV4-3 to TRBJ2-7, with 9 bases that match TRBD1. The ends lost 6 bases at V and 3 bases at J; junction bases unmatched: 6. There are 14 residues in the CDR3. Germline-derived CDR1 and CDR2 are LGHNA and YSLEER.

CDR3 DNA: TGTGCCAGCAGTTTAGGGGGGCTAGCGGGAGTGAATGAGCAGTTCTTC. Amino acid sequence: CASSLGGLAGVNEQFF. The chain couples TRBV12-3 or TRBV12-4 to TRBJ2-1; 10 bases map to TRBD2. The CDR3 consists of 16 residues. J gave up 7 bases and V 1 base, and 7 bases lay outside the gene matches.

The rearrangement links TRBV6-6 to TRBJ2-3; D is uncertain. Trimming cost V 8 bases and J 2 bases, with 11 bases left between them. The CDR3 extends over 13 amino acids. The V gene's germline CDR1 is MNHNY and CDR2 SVGAGI (reference sequence). Written as DNA, the CDR3 is TGTGCCAGCGAAGAGTCCCCCACAGATACGCAGTATTTT. Encoded protein: CASEESPTDTQYF.

The genes are TRBV7-9 and TRBJ2-5; D is possibly TRBD1 (5 bases). From germline, CDR1 is SEHNR and CDR2 FQNEAQ (reference sequence). This CDR3 region has 13 residues. Trimming took 7 bases from V and 5 from J, leaving 14 bases between them. This CDR3 is CASTPGPEETQYF. The CDR3 DNA is TGTGCCAGCACTCCAGGGCCGGAGGAGACCCAGTACTTC.

The chain uses TRBV9 and TRBJ2-1; D possibly corresponds to TRBD2 (6 bases). CDR1 and CDR2 (germline): SGDLS, YYNGEE. V lost 4 bases and J 0 bases, leaving 11 bases between the germline ends. CDR3 length equals 15 residues. This CDR3 reads CASSSEGLSYNEQFF. CDR3 coding DNA: TGTGCCAGCAGCTCAGAGGGACTCTCCTACAATGAGCAGTTCTTC.

The chain has TRBV4-3 and TRBJ2-3; 11 bases fit TRBD2. CDR3 length: 15 residues. Trimming at V came to 1 base and at J to 4 bases, leaving 1 base not matched to a gene. Germline V CDR1 and CDR2: LGHNA, YSLEER. The CDR3 sequence: CASSQASGGPDTQYF. The CDR3 bases are TGCGCCAGCAGCCAAGCTAGCGGGGGGCCAGATACGCAGTATTTT.

This chain uses TRBV30 with TRBJ2-2; 11 bases are shared with TRBD2. Trimming at V came to 3 bases and at J to 6 bases, leaving 0 bases not matched to a gene. This CDR3 is 13 amino acids long. Germline CDR1 GTSNPN, CDR2 SVGIG (reference sequence). Here the CDR3 DNA reads TGTGCCTGGAGACTAGCGGGAGCCGGGGAGCTGTTTTTT. It is translated as CAWRLAGAGELFF. Drawing the rest from reference TRBV30 and TRBJ2-2, the complete variable domain is SQTIHQWPATLVQPVGSPLSLECTVEGTSNPNLYWYRQAAGRGLQLLFYSVGIGQISSEVPQNLSASRPQDRQFILSSKKLLLSDSGFYLCAWRLAGAGELFFGEGSRLTVL.